This TCR beta chain emerged from a study of response to subunit inactivated influenza vaccine (dated by TCRdb to the late 2010s). Looking at the study overall: The study used deep quantitative T cell receptor repertoire profiling to track responses to a trivalent subunit inactivated influenza vaccine.

To note about this clonotype: This clone's antigen is unknown. This sequence may be a read error, since a much larger clone differs from it by one base.

Measured from the cysteine to the phenylalanine, the CDR3 is 15 residues long. Just CDR3 DNA is preserved here, 45 bases in frame from base 1. CDR1 and CDR2, looked up from the germline V gene (reference sequence), are DFQATT and SNEGSKA. Library creation used RT-PCR. The reads were generated on an Illumina HiSeq 2500. Using fastp trimming at Q25 and MiXCR clonotype assembly, TCRdb reanalyzed the public sequencing data and kept in-frame beta chains. CDR3 protein sequences are deduplicated, and each keeps its most common genes and DNA. For this sample the table gives 250,000 to 350,000 distinct CDR3 sequences, of which 20% to 25% were detected only once. The ten largest clones represent 9% to 12% of the sample. General study outcomes and caveats: The authors suggested that each seasonal influenza vaccination may recruit only a limited number of new T cells.

The chain uses TRBV20-1 and TRBJ1-6; tentative D gene TRBD1, with 6 bases matching. This receptor was taken from a man aged 50 to 69 who received an inactivated influenza vaccine. Donor details come from another sample of the same person, matched by shared clones. The sample here was PBMCs from blood, taken 21 months after vaccination. The sequenced DNA is TGCAGTGTCCCTTCGGACAGCTCCTATAAATCACCCCTCCACTTT. Its amino acids are CSVPSDSSYKSPLHF.